These 21 T cell receptor beta chains share one sample of origin, sequenced in a study of shared clonotypes between healthy human individuals. Clones were read by immunoSEQ multiplex PCR, and TCRdb kept only the in-frame ones, dropping some. The sample carries 2 million to 2.5 million clones, about 90% recorded once. Sequenced: naive CD4+ T cells from PBMCs. This sample's subset: CD45RA+ positively selected. The receptors shown here come from a man younger than 30 in good health. Some clones in this sample may be carry-over from other donors' samples.

This clone has just one count. The rearrangement joins TRBV5-1 to TRBJ1-3; maybe TRBD1 (5 bases). This CDR3 has 15 amino acids. Germline CDR1 is SGHRS and CDR2 is YFSETQ. The V end was cut by 4 bases, the J end by 4 bases, with 15 bases between. The CDR3 protein is CASSALGGTGNTIYF. For the CDR3, the DNA is TGCGCCAGCAGCGCCCTCGGGGGGACGGGAAACACCATATATTTT.

J is TRBJ2-1 and V is TRBV5-1; the match to TRBD2 covers 10 bases. Germline CDR1 and CDR2: SGHRS and YFSETQ. The length of the CDR3 is 19 residues. V trimming: 2 bases; J trimming: 2 bases; junction bases outside the gene matches: 13. This chain's CDR3 is CASSLFGLAGVGAYNEQFF. The CDR3 DNA reads as TGCGCCAGCAGCTTATTCGGGCTAGCGGGAGTTGGCGCCTACAATGAGCAGTTCTTC.

The gene calls are TRBV30 and TRBJ1-1; D not resolved. Germline V gives CDR1 GTSNPN, CDR2 SVGIG (reference sequence). Trimming left V 8 bases short and J 3 bases short, with 10 bases between. This CDR3 comprises 11 residues. The DNA for the CDR3 is TGTGCCGGCATGGAGTACACTGAAGCTTTCTTT. Translation gives CAGMEYTEAFF.

The chain carries TRBV7-9 and TRBJ2-5; D may be TRBD1 (5 bases). V was shortened by 4 bases and J by 1 base, with 10 bases between the two germline ends. The CDR3 runs to 14 residues. Germline-derived CDR1 and CDR2 are SEHNR and FQNEAQ (reference sequence). CDR3 residues: CASSSLDSQETQYF. The CDR3 nucleotides are TGTGCCAGCAGCTCCCTAGACAGCCAAGAGACCCAGTACTTC.

V gene TRBV6-4 combines with J gene TRBJ2-4; D gene unclear. Looked up from germline, CDR1 is MRHNA and CDR2 is SNTAGT. Trimming removed 2 bases at V and 0 bases at J, with 17 bases between. The CDR3 runs to 18 residues. As DNA, the CDR3 is TGTGCCAGCAGTGACCTGAACACCCGAACCCTAGCCAAAAACATTCAGTACTTC. As protein: CASSDLNTRTLAKNIQYF.

Details on this clone: The sample carries other DNA sequences with the same CDR3. The chain couples TRBV4-1 to TRBJ2-5; the D call may be TRBD1 or TRBD2 (6 bases each). Germline CDR1 is MGHRA and CDR2 is YSYEKL. Deletions cut 3 bases from V and 5 bases from J, with 10 bases between. This CDR3 has 13 amino acids. CDR3 in amino acids: CASSQLGGETQYF. The CDR3 DNA follows: TGCGCCAGCAGCCAGCTAGGGGGGGAGACCCAGTACTTC.

This clone came up once. This chain uses TRBV7-9 with TRBJ2-7; a weak D match, TRBD1 (7 bases). Between the trimmed V and J ends, which lost 4 bases and 2 bases, there was a span of 15 bases. This CDR3 contains 15 residues. The germline V gene encodes CDR1 SEHNR and CDR2 FQNEAQ (reference sequence). The CDR3 sequence: CASSSMRDRAYEQYF. The CDR3 nucleotides are TGTGCCAGCAGCTCTATGCGGGACAGAGCCTACGAGCAGTACTTC.

Worth noting for this clone: In the same sample, other DNA sequences code for this CDR3. V usage is TRBV5-1 and J usage is TRBJ1-3; D might be TRBD1 (5 bases). V dropped 0 bases and J dropped 4 bases, with 14 bases sitting between them. The germline V gene has CDR1 SGHRS and CDR2 YFSETQ. The CDR3 spans 16 residues. CDR3 sequence (DNA): TGCGCCAGCAGCTTGGCAGGGCCCCTCTCCGGAAACACCATATATTTT. Its translation: CASSLAGPLSGNTIYF.

The V gene is TRBV21-1, the J gene TRBJ1-5; TRBD1 was called by the table and not checked on the DNA. TRBV21-1 is tagged as a pseudogene. The CDR3 consists of 17 residues. CDR3 protein: CASRPTVGQGRNQPQHF. In nucleotides, the CDR3 is TGTGCCAGCAGACCAACGGTTGGTCAGGGCAGGAATCAGCCCCAGCATTTT.

The chain uses TRBV7-9 and TRBJ1-2; D may be TRBD1 (6 bases). The CDR3 is 16 residues long. Trimming left V 2 bases short and J 8 bases short, with 21 bases between. The germline CDR1 and CDR2 sequences are SEHNR and FQNEAQ (reference sequence). Written as DNA, the CDR3 is TGTGCCAGCAGCTTAATTGTCAGGGGCCTTCGACGGGGCTACACCTTC. It codes for CASSLIVRGLRRGYTF.

The chain carries TRBV30 and TRBJ2-3; D is unclear. V gave up 0 bases and J gave up 0 bases, with 10 bases separating them. Germline V gene lookup returns CDR1 GTSNPN and CDR2 SVGIG (reference sequence). The CDR3 has 15 amino acids. The CDR3 region has the DNA TGTGCCTGGAGTGTACGTCGGGCTAGCACAGATACGCAGTATTTT. It is translated as CAWSVRRASTDTQYF.

This rearrangement joins TRBV7-7 to TRBJ1-5; D possibly corresponds to TRBD1 (5 bases). Germline V gene sequence: CDR1 SSHAT, CDR2 FNYEAQ (reference sequence). CDR3 length equals 13 residues. With 6 bases removed from V and 6 bases from J, the gap between germline ends came to 12 bases. The CDR3 sequence: CASRTRGGQPQHF. Here the CDR3 DNA reads TGTGCCAGCAGAACTCGTGGGGGTCAGCCCCAGCATTTT.

In its sample, this clone was seen once. The chain has TRBV4-1 and TRBJ1-5; TRBD1 might be the D (6 bases). Per the germline V gene, CDR1 is MGHRA and CDR2 is YSYEKL. The CDR3 extends over 15 amino acids. V lost 1 base and J 5 bases, leaving 12 bases between the germline ends. This chain's CDR3 is CASSQAGGAHQPQHF. Written as DNA, the CDR3 is TGCGCCAGCAGCCAAGCTGGGGGGGCGCATCAGCCCCAGCATTTT.

This sequence joins TRBV7-9 and TRBJ2-7; no clear D. Looked up from germline, CDR1 is SEHNR and CDR2 is FQNEAQ (reference sequence). The CDR3 has 14 residues. Trimming took 5 bases from V and 5 from J, leaving 16 bases between them. The CDR3 sequence: CASSPPASTDEQYF. In DNA form, the CDR3 reads TGTGCCAGCAGCCCCCCCGCGAGTACGGACGAGCAGTACTTC.

The chain is built from TRBV5-1 and TRBJ2-3; possibly TRBD1 for D (5 bases). The CDR3 is 14 amino acids. Trimming took 7 bases from V and 2 from J, leaving 14 bases between them. The germline CDR1 and CDR2 sequences are SGHRS and YFSETQ. The CDR3 is CASYEGANTDTQYF. The CDR3 coding sequence is TGCGCCAGCTACGAAGGGGCTAACACAGATACGCAGTATTTT.

CDR3 bases: TGTGCCAGCAGCTTGTTAACGGGAGGTGACACCGGGGAGCTGTTTTTT. Protein sequence: CASSLLTGGDTGELFF. The V gene is TRBV7-2, the J gene TRBJ2-2, with 7 bases that match TRBD2. The CDR3 extends over 16 amino acids. Unmatched junction bases numbered 7, after V lost 3 bases and J lost 3 bases. CDR1 is SGHTA, CDR2 FQGNSA, per germline. Combining the CDR3 with reference TRBV7-2 and TRBJ2-2 gives the whole variable domain GAGVSQSPSNKVTEKGKDVELRCDPISGHTALYWYRQSLGQGLEFLIYFQGNSAPDKSGLPSDRFSAERTGGSVSTLTIQRTQQEDSAVYLCASSLLTGGDTGELFFGEGSRLTVL.

J is TRBJ2-7 and V is TRBV28; 8 bases fit TRBD2. Germline values: CDR1 MDHEN, CDR2 SYDVKM. This CDR3 contains 15 residues. Trimming took 6 bases from V and 0 from J; bases not matched to a gene: 7. This CDR3 is CASRLISGISYEQYF. For the CDR3, the DNA is TGTGCCAGCAGGCTCATTAGCGGGATCTCCTACGAGCAGTACTTC.

The chain links TRBV27 to TRBJ2-5; no firm D call. The length of the CDR3 is 13 residues. The germline V and J ends were trimmed by 1 base and 1 base, with 4 bases remaining between them. CDR1 and CDR2 from the germline V gene are MNHEY and SMNVEV (reference sequence). The CDR3 protein is CASSLWAQETQYF. The CDR3, as DNA: TGTGCCAGCAGTTTATGGGCCCAAGAGACCCAGTACTTC.

The chain joins TRBV7-9 to TRBJ2-5; TRBD2 aligns across 14 bases. The CDR3 extends over 17 amino acids. The V and J ends lost 4 bases and 5 bases, in that order; junction bases with no gene match: 9. Germline CDR1 SEHNR, CDR2 FQNEAQ (reference sequence). In DNA form, the CDR3 reads TGTGCCAGCAGCTCGGGGACTAGCGGGAGTTCCGATGAGACCCAGTACTTC. The encoded protein is CASSSGTSGSSDETQYF.

The rearrangement links TRBV19 to TRBJ1-5; 10 positions agree with TRBD1. V dropped 10 bases and J dropped 5; count of bases not matched to a gene: 2. This CDR3 comprises 12 residues. The germline V gene has CDR1 LNHDA and CDR2 SQIVND (reference sequence). CDR3 sequence: CATGQGDQPQHF. The CDR3 DNA sequence: TGTGCCACCGGACAGGGGGATCAGCCCCAGCATTTT. The entire variable domain, with the rest obtained from reference TRBV19 and TRBJ1-5, is as follows: DGGITQSPKYLFRKEGQNVTLSCEQNLNHDAMYWYRQDPGQGLRLIYYSQIVNDFQKGDIAEGYSVSREKKESFPLTVTSAQKNPTAFYLCATGQGDQPQHFGDGTRLSIL.

The J gene is TRBJ2-1, the V gene TRBV19; 12 positions agree with TRBD2. Germline-derived CDR1 and CDR2 are LNHDA and SQIVND (reference sequence). The CDR3 spans 16 residues. J was trimmed by 12 bases and V by 5 bases; bases with no gene match: 14. The chain's CDR3 is CASSVGVTSGRGRQFF. The CDR3 nucleotides read TGTGCCAGTAGTGTGGGGGTGACTAGCGGGAGAGGGAGGCAGTTCTTC.